Shown below are 21 T cell receptor beta chains from a single sample sequenced in a study of CD8+ T cells in alopecia areata. Extracted from the samples, RNA was reverse transcribed into cDNA to serve as the sequencing template. The protocol was immunoSEQ multiplex PCR, while the TCRdb copy is restricted to in-frame clones and leaves out a portion. The data show 150,000 to 200,000 clones, with about 54% seen just once and 16% held by the top ten. Treatment denoted: oral pan-JAK inhibitor, 5-10 mg twice daily. The specimen comprised CD4+ T cells sorted from blood, sampled at week 56, from a patient treated with tofacitinib. The receptors come from a human donor with alopecia areata.

This clone was found a few times. The V call is TRBV4-2, the J call TRBJ2-3; weak D call: TRBD2 (5 bases). The CDR3 spans 15 residues. Between the trimmed V and J ends, which lost 1 base and 2 bases, there was a span of 10 bases. The germline V gene encodes CDR1 LGHNA and CDR2 YNFKEQ. The CDR3 here is CASSQGLPTTDTQYF. The CDR3 DNA reads as TGTGCCAGCAGCCAAGGACTACCCACCACAGATACGCAGTATTTT.

A note on this clone: Distinct nucleotide sequences in the sample also encode this CDR3. The rearrangement uses TRBV6-5 and TRBJ1-2; D remains unclear. Germline V gene data show CDR1 as MNHEY and CDR2 as SVGAGI. Trimming removed 8 bases from V and 3 bases from J, with 13 bases in between. The CDR3 spans 13 residues. The CDR3 bases are TGTGCCAGCTCTTCGGGAGCGGACTATGGCTACACCTTC. This gives the protein CASSSGADYGYTF.

This clone was detected only a few times. The chain joins TRBV19 to TRBJ2-3, with 11 nucleotides matching TRBD1. The CDR3 is made up of 16 amino acids. The V and J ends lost 5 bases and 1 base, in that order; junction bases with no gene match: 5. Germline V gene sequence: CDR1 LNHDA, CDR2 SQIVND (reference sequence). Here the CDR3 reads CASSADRGPRTDTQYF. The CDR3 nucleotides are TGTGCCAGTAGTGCGGACAGGGGGCCCCGCACAGATACGCAGTATTTT.

Regarding this clone: The same CDR3 can be traced to other DNA sequences in this sample. J is TRBJ2-6 and V is TRBV5-1; D is possibly TRBD1 (6 bases). Germline CDR1 and CDR2: SGHRS and YFSETQ. V was pared by 2 bases and J by 2 bases, with 8 bases between. CDR3 size: 15 residues. CDR3 DNA: TGCGCCAGCAGCTTACAGGGTACTGGGGCCAACGTCCTGACTTTC. It is translated as CASSLQGTGANVLTF.

The V call is TRBV25-1, the J call TRBJ2-3, with D uncertain. V was pared by 8 bases and J by 0 bases, with 6 bases between. Germline-derived CDR1 and CDR2 are MGHDK and SYGVNS. The CDR3 has 12 residues. The CDR3 loop reads CASGYSTDTQYF. CDR3 bases: TGTGCCAGCGGCTACAGCACAGATACGCAGTATTTT.

The V gene is TRBV23-1, the J gene TRBJ1-2, with 7 bases that match TRBD1. TRBV23-1 is an open reading frame whose function is uncertain. The CDR3 is 15 residues long. Trimming at V came to 10 bases and at J to 2 bases, leaving 13 bases not matched to a gene. The CDR3 is CATSLLGQLNYGYTF. The CDR3 DNA reads TGCGCCACCTCCTTATTGGGACAGCTAAACTATGGCTACACCTTC.

CDR3 protein: CASTWGAGPEQFF. The CDR3 region has the DNA TGTGCCAGTACGTGGGGGGCGGGACCCGAGCAGTTCTTC. The chain combines TRBV2 with TRBJ2-1; D is possibly TRBD1 or TRBD2 (6 bases each). This CDR3 is 13 amino acids long. Trimming removed 9 bases from V and 10 bases from J, with 19 bases in between. Germline values: CDR1 SNHLY, CDR2 FYNNEI.

This chain connects TRBV7-9 to TRBJ2-3; TRBD2 matches 8 bases. The germline V gene encodes CDR1 SEHNR and CDR2 FQNEAQ (reference sequence). There are 15 residues in the CDR3. Trimming took 1 base from V and 5 from J; bases not matched to a gene: 5. The CDR3 protein is CASSLVAGGRDTQYF. The CDR3 nucleotides are TGTGCCAGCAGCTTAGTTGCGGGGGGCAGAGATACGCAGTATTTT. Full variable domain (outside the CDR3, taken from reference TRBV7-9 and TRBJ2-3): DTGVSQNPRHKITKRGQNVTFRCDPISEHNRLYWYRQTLGQGPEFLTYFQNEAQLEKSRLLSDRFSAERPKGSFSTLEIQRTEQGDSAMYLCASSLVAGGRDTQYFGPGTRLTVL.

The gene calls are TRBV15 and TRBJ1-4; TRBD1 is a possible D gene (5 bases). Germline loops: CDR1 LNHNV, CDR2 YYDKDF (reference sequence). V was trimmed by 4 bases and J by 7 bases, leaving 13 bases between them. The CDR3 runs to 14 residues. The CDR3 is CATSIDRVAEKLFF. DNA for the CDR3: TGTGCCACCAGCATAGACAGAGTGGCTGAAAAACTGTTTTTT.

Ten or more counts support this clone. This rearrangement joins TRBV5-1 to TRBJ1-6; TRBD1 matches at 9 bases. This CDR3 comprises 16 residues. After removal of 4 bases from V and 1 base from J, the junction contained 3 bases not matched to a gene. The germline V gene has CDR1 SGHRS and CDR2 YFSETQ. CDR3 protein: CASSRDRVSYNSPLHF. The CDR3 bases are TGCGCCAGCAGCCGGGACAGGGTGTCCTATAATTCACCCCTCCACTTT.

This chain connects TRBV29-1 to TRBJ2-5; D unclear. From germline, CDR1 is SQVTM and CDR2 ANQGSEA. Trimming removed 0 bases from V and 5 bases from J, with 10 bases in between. This CDR3 spans 13 amino acids. The CDR3 nucleotides read TGCAGCGTTGAAGATGGTACGGTGGAGACCCAGTACTTC. It specifies CSVEDGTVETQYF.

The chain recombines TRBV9 with TRBJ1-6; perhaps TRBD1 as D (5 bases). CDR1 and CDR2 (germline): SGDLS, YYNGEE. V lost 1 base, J lost 9 bases, and 11 bases lay in between. The length of the CDR3 is 14 residues. CDR3 amino acids: CASSVSREGSPLHF. CDR3 nucleotides: TGTGCCAGCAGCGTAAGCAGGGAGGGTTCACCCCTCCACTTT. The whole variable domain, filled in from reference TRBV9 and TRBJ1-6, reads DSGVTQTPKHLITATGQRVTLRCSPRSGDLSVYWYQQSLDQGLQFLIQYYNGEERAKGNILERFSAQQFPDLHSELNLSSLELGDSALYFCASSVSREGSPLHFGNGTRLTVT.

V usage is TRBV7-9 and J usage is TRBJ1-2; the D is unclear. The CDR3 loop spans 16 amino acids. V lost 4 bases and J lost 7, with 22 bases in between. From germline, CDR1 is SEHNR and CDR2 FQNEAQ (reference sequence). The CDR3 nucleotides read TGTGCCAGCAGCTCCCCATCGACGGCTAACTTGCTTGGCTACACCTTC. Protein product: CASSSPSTANLLGYTF. Combining the CDR3 with reference TRBV7-9 and TRBJ1-2 gives the whole variable domain DTGVSQNPRHKITKRGQNVTFRCDPISEHNRLYWYRQTLGQGPEFLTYFQNEAQLEKSRLLSDRFSAERPKGSFSTLEIQRTEQGDSAMYLCASSSPSTANLLGYTFGSGTRLTVV.

V is TRBV15 and J is TRBJ2-7, with D unresolved. CDR1 is LNHNV, CDR2 YYDKDF, per germline (reference sequence). Trimming stripped 0 bases from V and 7 bases from J, with 13 bases between. CDR3 size: 14 residues. The CDR3 region is CATSRDRARIEQYF. In DNA form, the CDR3 reads TGTGCCACCAGCAGAGATCGGGCGCGGATTGAGCAGTACTTC.

In DNA form, the CDR3 reads TGTGCCAGCAGCTCCCAACGAACTAGCGGGGGGGCCTACGAGCAGTACTTC. It specifies CASSSQRTSGGAYEQYF. The rearrangement joins TRBV7-6 to TRBJ2-7; 13 bases are shared with TRBD2. This CDR3 spans 17 amino acids. The trim removed 4 bases at V and 2 bases at J, leaving 8 bases unmatched. Per germline, CDR1 SGHVS and CDR2 FNYEAQ.

This clone was found many times. This rearrangement joins TRBV14 to TRBJ1-2; D remains unclear. The CDR3 runs to 12 residues. V was clipped by 2 bases and J by 8 bases, with 9 bases between them. Germline assignment: CDR1 SGHDN and CDR2 FVKESK. CDR3 in amino acids: CASSQRTYGYTF. The CDR3 DNA reads TGTGCCAGCAGCCAAAGGACGTACGGCTACACCTTC.

The CDR3 DNA reads as TGCAGCGCCTCCGGGACAGGCTCCTACGAGCAGTACTTC. Its translation is CSASGTGSYEQYF. V usage is TRBV29-1 and J usage is TRBJ2-5; 8 nucleotides line up with TRBD1. The closer fit of TRBJ2-7 to the DNA end suggests the J call may be wrong. The germline CDR1 and CDR2 sequences are SQVTM and ANQGSEA. CDR3 length equals 13 residues.

V and J are TRBV2 and TRBJ2-1; D may be TRBD1 (6 bases). The CDR3 contains 13 residues. Trimming took 7 bases from V and 1 from J, leaving 8 bases between them. The V gene's germline CDR1 is SNHLY and CDR2 FYNNEI. Written as DNA, the CDR3 is TGTGCCAGCACTAGGGGGTCCTACAATGAGCAGTTCTTC. Residues: CASTRGSYNEQFF.

This CDR3 is CASSPRLLNTEAFF. CDR3 DNA sequence: TGCGCCAGCAGCCCCCGATTACTGAACACTGAAGCTTTCTTT. The J gene is TRBJ1-1, the V gene TRBV4-1, with unresolved D. The germline V and J ends were trimmed by 4 bases and 0 bases, with 9 bases remaining between them. The CDR3 consists of 14 residues. Germline CDR1 and CDR2: MGHRA and YSYEKL.

To note about this clone: At the DNA level, this CDR3 is encoded by other sequences in the same sample as well. The chain combines TRBV30 with TRBJ2-7; 8 positions match TRBD1. CDR1 and CDR2 from the germline V gene are GTSNPN and SVGIG (reference sequence). The CDR3 runs to 14 residues. Trimming took 2 bases from V and 1 from J; bases not matched to a gene: 4. The CDR3 sequence is CAWSTGGSSYEQYF. For the CDR3, the DNA is TGTGCCTGGAGTACAGGGGGATCGTCCTACGAGCAGTACTTC.

V is TRBV29-1 and J is TRBJ2-3, with D possibly TRBD1 on 5 matching bases. Germline CDR1 and CDR2: SQVTM and ANQGSEA. Trimming stripped 7 bases from V and 2 bases from J, with 13 bases between. The CDR3 runs 13 residues. The CDR3 coding sequence is TGCAGCGCCGCAGGGCGGAACACAGATACGCAGTATTTT. Amino acids: CSAAGRNTDTQYF.